The next 5 T cell receptor beta chains were all read from a single sample in a study of blood T cell repertoires in COVID-19. The data were produced by immunoSEQ multiplex PCR, yet TCRdb's version contains in-frame clones alone and is incomplete. The sample shows 60,000 to 85,000 clones, around 83% of them seen only once. Sequenced sample: peripheral blood. These receptors were collected from a man older than 75 with acute or convalescent COVID-19.

This chain joins TRBV7-2 and TRBJ2-5, with TRBD2 matching 11 bases. V lost 5 bases, J lost 1 base, and 3 bases stayed unmatched. CDR1 is SGHTA, CDR2 FQGNSA, per germline. The CDR3 is 15 amino acids. The CDR3 region has the DNA TGTGCCAGCAGCGCAGGGACTAGCGGCCAAGAGACCCAGTACTTC. Translated, it gives CASSAGTSGQETQYF.

The J gene is TRBJ1-5, the V gene TRBV4-3; D is uncertain. V was trimmed by 4 bases and J by 2 bases, leaving 9 bases between them. The CDR3 has 14 amino acids. CDR1 is LGHNA and CDR2 is YSLEER in the germline V gene. The CDR3 sequence: CASSRHNGNQPQHF. The CDR3 DNA reads TGCGCCAGCAGCCGCCACAACGGCAATCAGCCCCAGCATTTT.

This clone was seen only a few times. The V gene is TRBV5-1, the J gene TRBJ2-1; 13 nucleotides agree with TRBD2. CDR1 and CDR2 (germline): SGHRS, YFSETQ. The CDR3 is made up of 17 amino acids. V lost 4 bases and J lost 1; bases outside the gene matches: 5. The CDR3 sequence is CASSTGLAGDSYNEQFF. CDR3 bases: TGCGCCAGCAGCACCGGACTAGCGGGAGATTCCTACAATGAGCAGTTCTTC.

The chain has TRBV7-2 and TRBJ2-7; 10 positions agree with TRBD1. The junction had 6 bases not matched to a gene; V was cut back by 4 bases and J by 6 bases. This CDR3 has 14 amino acids. Germline values: CDR1 SGHTA, CDR2 FQGNSA. CDR3 amino acids: CASSSGTGVGEQYF. The CDR3 DNA reads TGTGCCAGCAGCTCCGGGACAGGGGTGGGCGAGCAGTACTTC.

The rearrangement joins TRBV6-2 or TRBV6-3 to TRBJ1-2; D is possibly TRBD1 (5 bases). The CDR3 length is 15 residues. Germline assignment: CDR1 MNHEY and CDR2 SVGEGT. Trimming cost V 2 bases and J 4 bases, with 14 bases left between them. CDR3 nucleotides: TGTGCCAGCAGTTACAGGGGATCCCCCCGCTATGGCTACACCTTC. It yields the protein CASSYRGSPRYGYTF.